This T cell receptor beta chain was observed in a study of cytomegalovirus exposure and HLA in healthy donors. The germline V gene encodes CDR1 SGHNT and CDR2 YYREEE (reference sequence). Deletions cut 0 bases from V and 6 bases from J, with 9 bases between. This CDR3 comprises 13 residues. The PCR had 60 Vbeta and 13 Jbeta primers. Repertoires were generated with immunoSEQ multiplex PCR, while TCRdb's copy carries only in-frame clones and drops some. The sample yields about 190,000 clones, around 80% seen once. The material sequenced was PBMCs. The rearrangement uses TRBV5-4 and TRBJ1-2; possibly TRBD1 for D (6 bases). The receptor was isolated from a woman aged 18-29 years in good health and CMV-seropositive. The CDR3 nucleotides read TGTGCCAGCAGCTTGGACAGGGCGGATGGCTACACCTTC. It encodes CASSLDRADGYTF.